These T cell receptor beta chains were read from a single sample in a study of blood T cell repertoires in COVID-19. The table came from immunoSEQ multiplex PCR; TCRdb's copy has only in-frame clones and leaves some out. The sample includes 150,000 to 200,000 clones, roughly 77% seen only once; the top ten take less than 20%. The sample was PBMCs or T cells enriched from blood (not recorded which). The origin of the receptors is a woman aged 45-65 years with acute COVID-19. CDR3s include the opening cysteine and the closing phenylalanine or tryptophan. A D gene is named only where the DNA matches it firmly. The size field is filled for only some rows; it gives once, few, many or a size class.

>TRBJ2-5|-|TRBV21-1|-
TGTGCCAGCAGCACATCCCCACCGGGACAGGGACCTAAAGATCGGTGGTCCCAGTACTTC
CASSTSPPGQGPKDRWSQYF
>TRBJ1-2|-|TRBV12-5|-
TGTGCTAGTGGTCCGACTGGGAACGGACTCTATGGCTACACCTTC
CASGPTGNGLYGYTF
>TRBJ1-1|-|TRBV5-1|TRBD1
TGCGCCAGCAGCTTGGGGACAGGGGACCCGACTGAAGCTTTCTTT
CASSLGTGDPTEAFF
>TRBJ1-3|-|TRBV2|-
TGTGCCAGCAGCCCGAACTGGGGAAACACCATATATTTT
CASSPNWGNTIYF
>TRBJ2-3|-|TRBV12-3/TRBV12-4|-
TGTGCCAGCAGTTTACAGGATACGCAGTATTTT
CASSLQDTQYF
>TRBJ1-5|few|TRBV24-1|TRBD1
TGTGCCACCAGTGATGGGTCGACAGGGAGGCAGCCCCAGCATTTT
CATSDGSTGRQPQHF
>TRBJ2-3|-|TRBV6-1|-
TGTGCCAGCAGTGAACTCGAGTGGAGGGCGGCAGATACGCAGTATTTT
CASSELEWRAADTQYF
>TRBJ1-1|-|TRBV18|TRBD1
TGTGCCAGCTCACCACCCGCCAGGGGGCTAAGTGTGAACACTGAAGCTTTCTTT
CASSPPARGLSVNTEAFF
>TRBJ1-5|-|TRBV28|-
TGTGCCAGCACTGAGGGGGGGTATCAGCCCCAGCATTTT
CASTEGGYQPQHF
>TRBJ1-6|-|TRBV2|TRBD1
TGTGCCAGCAGTGAATGGGGACAGGGGAGCTCACCCCTCCACTTT
CASSEWGQGSSPLHF
>TRBJ2-1|-|TRBV9|-
TGTGCCAGCTCCTCCGGGGAGTCCTACAATGAGCAGTTCTTC
CASSSGESYNEQFF
>TRBJ1-1|-|TRBV5-1|-
TGCGCCAGCAGCCCTGGGGGGGGCACTGAAGCTTTCTTT
CASSPGGGTEAFF
>TRBJ2-3|-|TRBV3-1/TRBV3-2|-
TGTGCCAGCAGCCCTCGGGCGGGGGCCGTTCATACGCAGTATTTT
CASSPRAGAVHTQYF
>TRBJ1-1|-|TRBV2|TRBD1
TGTGCCAGCAGCGGACAGGTCGCAATCACTGAAGCTTTCTTT
CASSGQVAITEAFF
>TRBJ2-1|-|TRBV18|-
TGTGCCAGCTCACCACCGAAAAGGGGTTTTAATGAGCAGTTCTTC
CASSPPKRGFNEQFF
>TRBJ1-3|once|TRBV6-5|TRBD1
TGTGCCAGCAGTTTGGTACAGGGGGCAGGAAACACCATATATTTT
CASSLVQGAGNTIYF
>TRBJ1-2|-|TRBV29-1|TRBD1
TGCAGCGTTCGAACAGGGGTAGATGGCTACACCTTC
CSVRTGVDGYTF
>TRBJ1-2|-|TRBV6-2/TRBV6-3|-
TGTGCCAGCAGTCTTAACTATGGCTACACCTTC
CASSLNYGYTF
>TRBJ1-3|-|TRBV6-5|-
TGTGCCAGCAGTTACATGTCCAGGGCTGAAAACACCATATATTTT
CASSYMSRAENTIYF
>TRBJ2-5|once|TRBV9|-
TGTGCCAGCAGCGTACTAGCGACTCAAGAGACCCAGTACTTC
CASSVLATQETQYF
>TRBJ2-5|-|TRBV18|-
TGTGCCAGCTCACCATCCACAGGGCACCAAGAGACCCAGTACTTC
CASSPSTGHQETQYF
>TRBJ2-5|-|TRBV27|TRBD2
TGTGCCAGCAGTCTTACGGCGGGGGGAGAGACCCAGTACTTC
CASSLTAGGETQYF
>TRBJ1-2|-|TRBV18|TRBD1
TGTGCCAGCTCCCGGGACAGCGGAACAGCTAACTATGGCTACACCTTC
CASSRDSGTANYGYTF